The TCR beta chain described here comes from a study of technical replicates of blood from several donors. The data were produced by immunoSEQ multiplex PCR, yet TCRdb's version contains in-frame clones alone and is incomplete. Of about 82,000 clones in the sample, about 91% were seen once. The TCR sequence derives from a human donor in good health. Input material: T cells isolated from PBMCs.

Written as DNA, the CDR3 is TGTGCCAGCAGTTTATTGGGACAGTGGAACGGGGAGCTGTTTTTT. Translated, it gives CASSLLGQWNGELFF. The chain joins TRBV27 to TRBJ2-2; 7 bases match TRBD1. Germline-derived CDR1 and CDR2 are MNHEY and SMNVEV (reference sequence). The CDR3 extends over 15 amino acids. Trimming cost V 1 base and J 7 bases; bases outside gene matches: 6.